The 31 T cell receptor beta chains presented below share a single source sample, sequenced in a study of blood T cell repertoires in COVID-19. TCRdb's table, derived via immunoSEQ multiplex PCR, lists solely in-frame clones and lacks some. Among just under 65,000 clones listed, around three quarters were seen once. The material sequenced was peripheral blood. Receptor source: a human donor in a cohort sampled during active COVID-19.

The V call is TRBV25-1, the J call TRBJ2-3; 9 bases line up with TRBD2. This CDR3 is built from 14 residues. The V and J ends lost 5 bases and 6 bases, in that order; junction bases with no gene match: 6. CDR1 and CDR2 from the germline V gene are MGHDK and SYGVNS. CDR3 residues: CASSPAGGRDTQYF. DNA for the CDR3: TGTGCCAGCAGTCCGGCGGGGGGGCGGGATACGCAGTATTTT.

The V call is TRBV28, the J call TRBJ2-7; TRBD2 agrees at 9 bases. The germline V gene encodes CDR1 MDHEN and CDR2 SYDVKM. CDR3 length: 14 amino acids. V gave up 3 bases and J gave up 6 bases; unmatched junction bases: 6. This chain's CDR3 is CASSFRGGAGEQYF. Here the CDR3 DNA reads TGTGCCAGCAGTTTTCGCGGGGGGGCGGGCGAGCAGTACTTC.

The gene calls are TRBV6-5 and TRBJ1-1; 9 positions match TRBD1. The germline V gene has CDR1 MNHEY and CDR2 SVGAGI. CDR3 size: 15 residues. The trim removed 6 bases at V and 4 bases at J, leaving 9 bases unmatched. The CDR3 is CASRQLQGASTEAFF. CDR3 DNA: TGTGCCAGCAGGCAATTACAGGGGGCCTCCACTGAAGCTTTCTTT.

This chain joins TRBV7-3 and TRBJ2-3; 8 positions agree with TRBD2. This CDR3 is built from 16 residues. V lost 5 bases and J lost 2; bases outside the gene matches: 9. Germline V gene data show CDR1 as SGHTA and CDR2 as FQGTGA. The CDR3 sequence is CASSLGVGLDTDTQYF. CDR3 nucleotide sequence: TGTGCCAGCAGCCTCGGCGTGGGACTAGACACAGATACGCAGTATTTT. The variable domain in full, with the rest retrieved from reference TRBV7-3 and TRBJ2-3, is GAGVSQTPSNKVTEKGKYVELRCDPISGHTALYWYRQSLGQGPEFLIYFQGTGAADDSGLPNDRFFAVRPEGSVSTLKIQRTERGDSAVYLCASSLGVGLDTDTQYFGPGTRLTVL.

The V gene is TRBV19, the J gene TRBJ1-5; 9 bases are shared with TRBD1. The length of the CDR3 is 16 residues. Germline V CDR1 and CDR2: LNHDA, SQIVND (reference sequence). V gave up 5 bases and J gave up 7 bases; unmatched junction bases: 12. The CDR3 reads CASSLRRDREGQPQHF. In nucleotides, the CDR3 is TGTGCCAGTAGTTTACGCCGGGACAGGGAAGGGCAGCCCCAGCATTTT.

The V and J genes are TRBV4-3 and TRBJ1-1; tentative D call: TRBD1 (5 bases). CDR3 size: 14 residues. V lost 1 base to trimming and J lost 1 base, with 7 bases between them. Germline V gene lookup returns CDR1 LGHNA and CDR2 YSLEER. CDR3 region: CASSQVTGNTEAFF. CDR3 DNA: TGCGCCAGCAGCCAAGTAACAGGGAACACTGAAGCTTTCTTT.

J is TRBJ2-3 and V is TRBV27, with 7 bases aligning to TRBD2. The V gene's germline CDR1 is MNHEY and CDR2 SMNVEV (reference sequence). V was clipped by 3 bases and J by 0 bases; unmatched bases: 3. CDR3 size: 15 residues. The CDR3 DNA is TGTGCCAGCAGTTTTCGGGGGGAGAGCACAGATACGCAGTATTTT. This sequence encodes CASSFRGESTDTQYF.

A word on this clone: Other DNA sequences from this sample encode an identical CDR3 as well. This chain connects TRBV30 to TRBJ1-3; no clear D gene. This CDR3 spans 14 amino acids. Trimming pared 3 bases from V and 2 bases from J, leaving 11 bases between. CDR1 and CDR2 from the germline V gene are GTSNPN and SVGIG (reference sequence). CDR3 protein: CAWSEGLAGNTIYF. The CDR3 nucleotides read TGTGCCTGGAGCGAAGGCCTAGCTGGAAACACCATATATTTT.

This clone came up a few times. This chain joins TRBV6-1 and TRBJ1-2; 8 bases are shared with TRBD1. The trim removed 2 bases at V and 2 bases at J, leaving 7 bases unmatched. Germline V gives CDR1 MNHNS, CDR2 SASEGT. The CDR3 covers 16 residues. CDR3 in amino acids: CASSENPWTGNYGYTF. The CDR3 bases are TGTGCCAGCAGTGAAAATCCCTGGACAGGGAACTATGGCTACACCTTC.

CDR3 region: CASSNGQGADQPQHF. CDR3 coding DNA: TGTGCCAGCAGCAATGGACAGGGGGCGGATCAGCCCCAGCATTTT. The V gene is TRBV5-8, the J gene TRBJ1-5, with 11 bases lining up with TRBD1. CDR3 length: 15 amino acids. The V gene end was trimmed by 4 bases and the J gene end by 5 bases; junction bases not matched to a gene: 5. CDR1 and CDR2 (germline): SGHTS, YDEGEE.

The chain combines TRBV29-1 with TRBJ2-7, with 8 nucleotides matching TRBD1. CDR1 and CDR2 (germline): SQVTM, ANQGSEA. This CDR3 comprises 13 residues. With 1 base clipped from V and 7 bases from J, the junction kept 6 bases outside the gene matches. The CDR3 is CSVEVQGAREQYF. The CDR3 bases are TGCAGCGTTGAAGTCCAGGGGGCGAGGGAGCAGTACTTC.

V usage is TRBV6-2 or TRBV6-3 and J usage is TRBJ2-1; 10 bases match TRBD2. Germline V gene lookup returns CDR1 MNHEY and CDR2 SVGEGT. V shed 0 bases and J 7 bases; nucleotides not matched to a gene: 3. The CDR3 contains 15 residues. Here the CDR3 reads CASSYSRAGGNEQFF. CDR3 coding DNA: TGTGCCAGCAGTTACTCAAGAGCGGGGGGGAATGAGCAGTTCTTC.

J is TRBJ2-3 and V is TRBV2, with 13 bases matching TRBD2. CDR3 length: 16 amino acids. J lost 6 bases, V lost 4 bases, and 7 bases had no gene match. Germline CDR1 SNHLY, CDR2 FYNNEI. The chain's CDR3 is CASSGTSGGFTDTQYF. The CDR3 DNA is TGTGCCAGCAGTGGGACTAGCGGGGGATTCACGGATACGCAGTATTTT.

This chain links TRBV3-1 (or the pseudogene TRBV3-2) with TRBJ1-6, with D maybe TRBD1 (6 bases). CDR3 length: 17 residues. Looked up from germline, CDR1 is LGHDT and CDR2 is YNNKEL (reference sequence). Trimming pared 2 bases from V and 8 bases from J, leaving 19 bases between. The DNA of the CDR3 is TGTGCCAGCAGCCAACCGCAGGGGAGAGCCCGATATTCACCCCTCCACTTT. Its protein product is CASSQPQGRARYSPLHF.

The genes are TRBV19 and TRBJ1-6; D unresolved. This CDR3 comprises 15 residues. Per the germline V gene, CDR1 is LNHDA and CDR2 is SQIVND (reference sequence). Deletions cut 4 bases from V and 0 bases from J, with 7 bases between. CDR3 loop: CASSTGSSYNSPLHF. In DNA, the CDR3 is TGTGCCAGTAGTACCGGGAGCTCCTATAATTCACCCCTCCACTTT.

V usage is TRBV1 and J usage is TRBJ2-7; the D call TRBD2 from the table was never checked on the DNA. TRBV1 is designated a pseudogene. This CDR3 contains 18 residues. The CDR3 nucleotides read TGCACCAGCAGCCAAGGATTGGTCCAAAGCGGGGGAAACTACGAGCAGTACTTC. Amino acid sequence: CTSSQGLVQSGGNYEQYF.

This rearrangement joins TRBV6-2 or TRBV6-3 to TRBJ2-2; possibly TRBD2 for D (5 bases). Germline V gene lookup returns CDR1 MNHEY and CDR2 SVGEGT. Trimming took 6 bases from V and 0 from J, leaving 8 bases between them. CDR3 length: 14 residues. The CDR3: CASSNGANTGELFF. DNA for the CDR3: TGTGCCAGCAGCAACGGGGCGAACACCGGGGAGCTGTTTTTT.

The chain carries TRBV6-5 and TRBJ2-7, with a possible D match to TRBD1 (6 bases). The germline V gene has CDR1 MNHEY and CDR2 SVGAGI. The CDR3 covers 14 residues. The V and J ends lost 0 bases and 5 bases respectively, with 11 bases between them. CDR3 residues: CASSYSAQGHEQYF. CDR3 DNA: TGTGCCAGCAGTTACTCAGCACAGGGTCACGAGCAGTACTTC.

This clone was detected only once. The chain links TRBV29-1 to TRBJ1-3; 9 bases are shared with TRBD1. The CDR3 is made up of 14 amino acids. Per germline, CDR1 SQVTM and CDR2 ANQGSEA. The V gene end was trimmed by 6 bases and the J gene end by 1 base; junction bases not matched to a gene: 4. The CDR3 is CSVGDRESGNTIYF. CDR3 bases: TGCAGCGTCGGGGACAGGGAATCTGGAAACACCATATATTTT.

This chain joins TRBV27 and TRBJ2-7; the match to TRBD2 covers 11 bases. The junction had 11 bases not matched to a gene; V was cut back by 0 bases and J by 4 bases. Germline-derived CDR1 and CDR2 are MNHEY and SMNVEV (reference sequence). CDR3 length: 18 residues. In DNA, the CDR3 is TGTGCCAGCAGTTTATCACCTAGCGGGGGGTCGAAGCCTTACGAGCAGTACTTC. Its protein is CASSLSPSGGSKPYEQYF.

The chain joins TRBV6-2 or TRBV6-3 to TRBJ2-2; the D gene is possibly TRBD1 (5 bases). Germline values: CDR1 MNHEY, CDR2 SVGEGT. Trimming took off 6 bases at V and 2 bases at J, with 13 bases between the two ends. This CDR3 spans 15 amino acids. Here the CDR3 reads CASSLDSINTGELFF. The CDR3 coding sequence is TGTGCCAGCAGCTTAGACAGCATTAACACCGGGGAGCTGTTTTTT.

This chain connects TRBV5-1 to TRBJ1-1; tentatively, D is TRBD1 (5 bases). Germline CDR1 and CDR2: SGHRS and YFSETQ. V lost 3 bases to trimming and J lost 1 base, with 10 bases between them. The CDR3 sequence is 14 residues long. This chain's CDR3 is CASSSGAANTEAFF. In nucleotides, the CDR3 is TGCGCCAGCAGCTCTGGGGCGGCGAACACTGAAGCTTTCTTT.

CDR3 sequence: CASSVVASGGETQYF. DNA of the CDR3: TGTGCCAGCAGCGTAGTGGCTAGCGGCGGGGAGACCCAGTACTTC. The J gene is TRBJ2-5, the V gene TRBV9, with 7 bases identical to TRBD2. Germline loops: CDR1 SGDLS, CDR2 YYNGEE. J was trimmed by 5 bases and V by 0 bases; bases with no gene match: 7. This CDR3 has 15 amino acids.

The chain uses TRBV30 and TRBJ1-5; no reliable D call. The CDR3 sequence is 12 residues long. Germline CDR1 and CDR2: GTSNPN and SVGIG (reference sequence). V was trimmed by 1 base and J by 6 bases, leaving 7 bases between them. The CDR3 here is CAWSDLSQPQHF. The CDR3 DNA sequence: TGTGCCTGGAGTGACTTGAGTCAGCCCCAGCATTTT.

The chain recombines TRBV11-2 with TRBJ2-2, with TRBD2 matching 12 bases. The CDR3 has 19 amino acids. The V segment lost 4 bases and the J segment 3 bases; nucleotides outside the gene matches: 12. Per the germline V gene, CDR1 is SGHAT and CDR2 is FQNNGV. The CDR3, as DNA: TGTGCCAGCAGCTATCGAATCCTTTCTAGCGGGGGGGACACCGGGGAGCTGTTTTTT. Its protein is CASSYRILSSGGDTGELFF.

This clone was recorded a few times. This chain joins TRBV6-1 and TRBJ2-7, with D possibly being TRBD1 (6 bases). Germline CDR1 and CDR2: MNHNS and SASEGT. V gave up 2 bases and J gave up 3 bases, with 14 bases separating them. The CDR3 runs to 15 residues. The CDR3 here is CASSEIGQSFYEQYF. The CDR3 region has the DNA TGTGCCAGCAGTGAAATTGGACAGAGTTTCTACGAGCAGTACTTC.

This chain uses TRBV6-2 or TRBV6-3 with TRBJ1-2, with TRBD1 as a possible D gene (5 bases). V was cut by 0 bases and J by 2 bases, with 7 bases left in between. The germline gives CDR1 MNHEY, CDR2 SVGEGT. This CDR3 has 14 residues. The DNA of the CDR3 is TGTGCCAGCAGTTACTCGAACAGGAACTATGGCTACACCTTC. This codes for CASSYSNRNYGYTF.

The rearrangement links TRBV2 to TRBJ1-2; 9 positions agree with TRBD1. Germline V gene lookup returns CDR1 SNHLY and CDR2 FYNNEI. There are 13 residues in the CDR3. V shed 8 bases and J 2 bases; nucleotides not matched to a gene: 3. The CDR3, as DNA: TGTGCCAGCCGGGACAGGGAAAACTATGGCTACACCTTC. It translates to CASRDRENYGYTF.

This clone appeared a single time. The chain uses TRBV10-3 and TRBJ2-5; the D is unclear. Germline lookup yields CDR1 ENHRY and CDR2 SYGVKD. Trimming stripped 2 bases from V and 3 bases from J, with 7 bases between. This CDR3 region has 13 residues. The CDR3 loop is CAISETQKETQYF. The CDR3 DNA reads as TGTGCCATCAGTGAGACTCAAAAAGAGACCCAGTACTTC.

This chain joins TRBV2 and TRBJ2-5, with 7 positions matching TRBD2. CDR3 length equals 13 residues. V lost 8 bases, J lost 0 bases, and 3 bases stayed unmatched. Germline V gene sequence: CDR1 SNHLY, CDR2 FYNNEI. The CDR3 nucleotides read TGTGCCAGCGGGGGGGGGTACCAAGAGACCCAGTACTTC. Translation: CASGGGYQETQYF.

V and J are TRBV18 and TRBJ2-7; 7 bases align to TRBD1. CDR3 length: 14 amino acids. V lost 5 bases to trimming and J lost 5 bases; unmatched junction nucleotides: 9. Germline V gene data show CDR1 as KGHSH and CDR2 as LQKENI. The DNA for the CDR3 is TGTGCCAGCTCATCGGGACAGCCTTTCGACGAGCAGTACTTC. Protein sequence: CASSSGQPFDEQYF.